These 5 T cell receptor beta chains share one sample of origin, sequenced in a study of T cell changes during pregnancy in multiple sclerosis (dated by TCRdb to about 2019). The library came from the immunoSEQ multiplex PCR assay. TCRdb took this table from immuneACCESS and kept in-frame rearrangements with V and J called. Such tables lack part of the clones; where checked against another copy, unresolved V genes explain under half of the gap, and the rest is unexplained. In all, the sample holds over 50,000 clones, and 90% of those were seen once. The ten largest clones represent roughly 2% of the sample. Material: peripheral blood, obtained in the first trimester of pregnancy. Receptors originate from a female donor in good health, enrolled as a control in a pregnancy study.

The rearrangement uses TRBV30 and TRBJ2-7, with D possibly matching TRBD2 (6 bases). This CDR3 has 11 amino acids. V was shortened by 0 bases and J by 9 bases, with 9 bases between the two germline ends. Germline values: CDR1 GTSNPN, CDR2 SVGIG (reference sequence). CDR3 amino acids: CAWSVGSLQYF. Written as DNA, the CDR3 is TGTGCCTGGAGTGTCGGGAGTCTGCAGTACTTC.

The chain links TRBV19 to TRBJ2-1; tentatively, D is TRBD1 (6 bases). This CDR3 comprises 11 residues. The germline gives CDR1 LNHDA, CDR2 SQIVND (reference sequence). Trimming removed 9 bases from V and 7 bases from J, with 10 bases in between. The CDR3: CASGQLNEQFF. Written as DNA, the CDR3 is TGTGCCAGCGGACAGTTAAATGAGCAGTTCTTC.

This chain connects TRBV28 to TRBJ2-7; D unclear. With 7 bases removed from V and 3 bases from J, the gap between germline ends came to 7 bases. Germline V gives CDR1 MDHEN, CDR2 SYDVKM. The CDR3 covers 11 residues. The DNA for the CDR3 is TGTGCCAGCACCCAGAACTACGAGCAGTACTTC. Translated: CASTQNYEQYF.

In DNA, the CDR3 is TGCGCCAGCAGCCGTCCGGGACAGCCTTCCCACGAGCAGTACTTC. Translated, it gives CASSRPGQPSHEQYF. V and J are TRBV5-1 and TRBJ2-7; TRBD1 matches 7 bases. Germline-derived CDR1 and CDR2 are SGHRS and YFSETQ. The CDR3 is 15 residues long. The V segment lost 4 bases and the J segment 5 bases; nucleotides outside the gene matches: 12.

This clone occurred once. The CDR3 is CASSLLTGREGQPQHF. In DNA, the CDR3 is TGTGCCAGCAGCCTCCTGACAGGAAGGGAAGGACAGCCCCAGCATTTT. This chain joins TRBV7-8 and TRBJ1-5, with D possibly TRBD1 on 6 matching bases. The V and J ends lost 5 bases and 7 bases respectively, with 21 bases between them. This CDR3 spans 16 amino acids. Per germline, CDR1 SGHVS and CDR2 FQNEAQ.